The source of this TCR beta chain is a study of shared clonotypes between healthy human individuals. As to this clone: Its antigen is not identified.

Germline CDR1 WSHSY, CDR2 SAAADI. The V end lost 2 bases, the J end lost 0 bases, and 11 bases lay between the germline ends. The CDR3 is 15 residues long. Findings and caveats of the study: The four-donor shared clonotypes exceeded non-shared clonotypes in generation probability, with non-shared ones scoring lower.

Profiled with immunoSEQ multiplex PCR; TCRdb holds only in-frame clones, not every one. The sample has approximately 2.5 million clones, about 92% seen once. Sequencing input: naive CD4+ T cells sorted from blood. Subset specified: CD45RA+ positively selected. The clonotype originates from a young man in good health. The chain combines TRBV10-2 with TRBJ2-7; D is possibly TRBD2 (6 bases). DNA for the CDR3: TGCGCCAGCAGTGAGGTGGGACTGAGCTCCTACGAGCAGTACTTC. This encodes CASSEVGLSSYEQYF.